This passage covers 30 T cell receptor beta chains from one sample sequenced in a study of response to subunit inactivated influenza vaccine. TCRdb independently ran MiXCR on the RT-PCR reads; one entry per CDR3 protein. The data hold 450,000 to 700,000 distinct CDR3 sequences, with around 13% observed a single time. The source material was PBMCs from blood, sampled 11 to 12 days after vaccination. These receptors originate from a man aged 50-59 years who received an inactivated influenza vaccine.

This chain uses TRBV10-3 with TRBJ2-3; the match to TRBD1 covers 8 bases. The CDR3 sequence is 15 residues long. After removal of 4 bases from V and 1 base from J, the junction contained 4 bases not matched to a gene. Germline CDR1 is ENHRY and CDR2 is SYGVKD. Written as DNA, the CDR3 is TGTGCCATCAGTGCACCGGGACAGGGCACAGATACGCAGTATTTT. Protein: CAISAPGQGTDTQYF.

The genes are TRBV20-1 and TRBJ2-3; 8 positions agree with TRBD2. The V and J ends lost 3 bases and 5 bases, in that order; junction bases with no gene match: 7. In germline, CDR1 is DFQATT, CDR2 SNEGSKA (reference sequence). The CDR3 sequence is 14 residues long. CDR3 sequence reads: CSARERERKDTQYF. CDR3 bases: TGCAGTGCTAGGGAGCGGGAGAGGAAAGATACGCAGTATTTT.

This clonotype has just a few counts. DNA of the CDR3: TGTGCCACCAGTGATCCACAGCGGGGGCCCACAGATACGCAGTATTTT. Protein: CATSDPQRGPTDTQYF. The chain is built from TRBV24-1 and TRBJ2-3; the match to TRBD2 covers 8 bases. Looked up from germline, CDR1 is KGHDR and CDR2 is SFDVKD. The CDR3 covers 16 residues. The junction had 6 bases not matched to a gene; V was cut back by 3 bases and J by 2 bases.

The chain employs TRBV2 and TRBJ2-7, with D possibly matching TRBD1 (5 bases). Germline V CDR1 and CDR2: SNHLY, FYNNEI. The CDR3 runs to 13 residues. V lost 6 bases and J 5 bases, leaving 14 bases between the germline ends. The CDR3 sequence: CASSADSFNEQYF. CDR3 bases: TGTGCCAGCAGCGCCGACAGTTTCAACGAGCAGTACTTC.

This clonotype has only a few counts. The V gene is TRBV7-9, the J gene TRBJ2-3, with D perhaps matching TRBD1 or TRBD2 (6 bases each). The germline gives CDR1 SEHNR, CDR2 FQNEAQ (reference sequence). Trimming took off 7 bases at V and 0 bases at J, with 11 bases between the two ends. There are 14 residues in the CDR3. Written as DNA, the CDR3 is TGTGCCAGCACCCAGGGGACTAGCACAGATACGCAGTATTTT. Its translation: CASTQGTSTDTQYF.

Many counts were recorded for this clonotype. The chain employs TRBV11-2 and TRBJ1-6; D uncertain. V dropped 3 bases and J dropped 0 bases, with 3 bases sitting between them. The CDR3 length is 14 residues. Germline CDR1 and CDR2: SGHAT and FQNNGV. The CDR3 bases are TGTGCCAGCAGCTTGAGCTCCTATAATTCACCCCTCCACTTT. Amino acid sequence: CASSLSSYNSPLHF.

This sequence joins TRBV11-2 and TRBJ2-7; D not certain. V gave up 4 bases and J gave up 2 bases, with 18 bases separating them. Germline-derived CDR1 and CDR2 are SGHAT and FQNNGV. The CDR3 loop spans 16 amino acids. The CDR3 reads CASSSHPLTLTYEQYF. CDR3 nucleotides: TGTGCCAGCAGCTCCCATCCCTTGACACTCACCTACGAGCAGTACTTC.

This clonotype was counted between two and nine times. The CDR3 sequence is CASSPGLAGGPTGELFF. In DNA, the CDR3 is TGTGCCAGCAGCCCCGGACTAGCGGGGGGGCCTACCGGGGAGCTGTTTTTT. The chain joins TRBV4-2 to TRBJ2-2; 15 positions match TRBD2. Germline V gene data show CDR1 as LGHNA and CDR2 as YNFKEQ. With V trimmed by 4 bases and J by 5 bases, 5 bases remained unmatched. There are 17 residues in the CDR3.

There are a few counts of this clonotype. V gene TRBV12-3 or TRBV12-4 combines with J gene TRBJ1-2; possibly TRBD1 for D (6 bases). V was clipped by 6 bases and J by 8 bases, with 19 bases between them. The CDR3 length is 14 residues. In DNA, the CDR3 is TGTGCCAGCAGAAAATGGGGGCGTCTGAGAGGCTACACCTTC. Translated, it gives CASRKWGRLRGYTF.

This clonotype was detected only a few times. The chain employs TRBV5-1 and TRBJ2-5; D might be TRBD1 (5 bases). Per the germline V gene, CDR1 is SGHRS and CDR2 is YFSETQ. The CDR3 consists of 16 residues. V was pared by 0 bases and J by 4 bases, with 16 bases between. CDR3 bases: TGCGCCAGCAGCTTGGCAGCAGGGATAAGTGGAGAGACCCAGTACTTC. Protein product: CASSLAAGISGETQYF.

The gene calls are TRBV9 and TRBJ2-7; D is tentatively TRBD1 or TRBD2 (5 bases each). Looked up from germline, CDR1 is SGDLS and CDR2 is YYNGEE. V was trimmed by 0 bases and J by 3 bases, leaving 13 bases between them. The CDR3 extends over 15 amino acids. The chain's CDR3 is CASSVGDAGYYEQYF. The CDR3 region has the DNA TGTGCCAGCAGCGTAGGGGACGCCGGTTACTACGAGCAGTACTTC.

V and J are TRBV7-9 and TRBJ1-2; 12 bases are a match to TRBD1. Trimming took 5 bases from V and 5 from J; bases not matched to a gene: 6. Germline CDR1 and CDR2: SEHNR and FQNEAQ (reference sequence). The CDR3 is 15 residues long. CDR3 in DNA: TGTGCCAGCAGCCCTCGGGACAGGGGGCAATATGGCTACACCTTC. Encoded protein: CASSPRDRGQYGYTF.

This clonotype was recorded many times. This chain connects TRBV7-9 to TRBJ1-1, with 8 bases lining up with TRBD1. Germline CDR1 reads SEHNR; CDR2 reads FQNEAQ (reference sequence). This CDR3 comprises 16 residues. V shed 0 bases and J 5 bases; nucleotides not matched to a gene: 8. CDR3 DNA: TGTGCCAGCAGCTTAGCCACTGGACAGGGTCGGACTGAAGCTTTCTTT. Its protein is CASSLATGQGRTEAFF.

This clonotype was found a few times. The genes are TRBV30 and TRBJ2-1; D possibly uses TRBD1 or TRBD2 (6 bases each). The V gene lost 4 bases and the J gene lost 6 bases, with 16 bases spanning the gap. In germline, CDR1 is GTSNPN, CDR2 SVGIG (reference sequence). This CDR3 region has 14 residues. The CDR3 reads CAWKRSGASNEQFF. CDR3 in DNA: TGTGCCTGGAAAAGGTCGGGGGCGAGCAATGAGCAGTTCTTC.

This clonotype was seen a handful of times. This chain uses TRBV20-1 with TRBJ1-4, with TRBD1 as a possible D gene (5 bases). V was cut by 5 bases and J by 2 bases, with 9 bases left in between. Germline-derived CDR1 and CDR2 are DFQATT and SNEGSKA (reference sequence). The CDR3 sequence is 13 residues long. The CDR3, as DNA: TGCAGTGCTCCGGGGGAGACTAATGAAAAACTGTTTTTT. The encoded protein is CSAPGETNEKLFF.

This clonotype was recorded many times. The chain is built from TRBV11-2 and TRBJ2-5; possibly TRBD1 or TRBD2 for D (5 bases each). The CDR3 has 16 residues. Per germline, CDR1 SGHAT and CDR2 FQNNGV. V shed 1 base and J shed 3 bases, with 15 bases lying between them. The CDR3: CASSLVTRGTKETQYF. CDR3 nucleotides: TGTGCCAGCAGCTTAGTGACCCGAGGGACGAAAGAGACCCAGTACTTC. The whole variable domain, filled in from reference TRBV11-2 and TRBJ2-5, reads EAGVAQSPRYKIIEKRQSVAFWCNPISGHATLYWYQQILGQGPKLLIQFQNNGVVDDSQLPKDRFSAERLKGVDSTLKIQPAKLEDSAVYLCASSLVTRGTKETQYFGPGTRLLVL.

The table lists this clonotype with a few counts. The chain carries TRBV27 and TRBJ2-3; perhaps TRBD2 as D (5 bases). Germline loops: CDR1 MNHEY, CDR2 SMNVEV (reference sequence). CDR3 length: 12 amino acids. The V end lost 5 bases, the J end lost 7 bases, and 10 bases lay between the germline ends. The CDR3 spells CASSIEGHTQYF. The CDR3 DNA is TGTGCCAGCAGTATTGAGGGCCATACGCAGTATTTT.

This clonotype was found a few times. The DNA of the CDR3 is TGTGCCAGCAGCTCCCTCACCGGGGAGCTGTTTTTT. It yields the protein CASSSLTGELFF. The chain carries TRBV7-3 and TRBJ2-2; D ambiguous. Trimming stripped 4 bases from V and 4 bases from J, with 4 bases between. The CDR3 loop spans 12 amino acids. CDR1 and CDR2 (germline): SGHTA, FQGTGA.

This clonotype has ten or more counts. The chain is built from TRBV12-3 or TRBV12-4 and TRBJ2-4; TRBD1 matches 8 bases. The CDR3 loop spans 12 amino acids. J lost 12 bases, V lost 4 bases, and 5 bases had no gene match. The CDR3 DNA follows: TGTGCCAGCAGTTCCCGGACAGGGTCTCAGTACTTC. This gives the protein CASSSRTGSQYF.

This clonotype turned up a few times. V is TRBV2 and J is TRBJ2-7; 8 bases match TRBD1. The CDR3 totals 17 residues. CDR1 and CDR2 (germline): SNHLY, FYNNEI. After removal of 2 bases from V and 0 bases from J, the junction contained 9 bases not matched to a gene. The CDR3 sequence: CASSEFGDRLTSYEQYF. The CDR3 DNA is TGTGCCAGCAGTGAATTTGGGGACAGGCTGACCTCCTACGAGCAGTACTTC. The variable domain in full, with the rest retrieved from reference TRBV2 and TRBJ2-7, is EPEVTQTPSHQVTQMGQEVILRCVPISNHLYFYWYRQILGQKVEFLVSFYNNEISEKSEIFDDQFSVERPDGSNFTLKIRSTKLEDSAMYFCASSEFGDRLTSYEQYFGPGTRLTVT.

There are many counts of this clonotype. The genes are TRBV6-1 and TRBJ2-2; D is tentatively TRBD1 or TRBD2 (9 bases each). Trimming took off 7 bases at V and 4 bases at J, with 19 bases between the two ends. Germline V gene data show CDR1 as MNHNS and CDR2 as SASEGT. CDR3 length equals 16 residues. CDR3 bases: TGTGCCAGCACCCCTAGCGGGACAGGGACCACCGGGGAGCTGTTTTTT. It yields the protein CASTPSGTGTTGELFF.

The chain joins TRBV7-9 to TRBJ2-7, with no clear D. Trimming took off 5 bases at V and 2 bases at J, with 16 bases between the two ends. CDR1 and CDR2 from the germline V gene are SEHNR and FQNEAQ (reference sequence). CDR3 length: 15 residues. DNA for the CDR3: TGTGCCAGCAGCGAGAATCAGGCCGTAGCCTACGAGCAGTACTTC. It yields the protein CASSENQAVAYEQYF.

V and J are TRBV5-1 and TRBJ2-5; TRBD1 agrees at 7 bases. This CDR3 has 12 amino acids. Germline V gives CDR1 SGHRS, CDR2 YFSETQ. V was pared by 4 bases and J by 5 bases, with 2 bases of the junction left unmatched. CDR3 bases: TGCGCCAGCAGCGAGGACAGGGAGACCCAGTACTTC. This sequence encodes CASSEDRETQYF.

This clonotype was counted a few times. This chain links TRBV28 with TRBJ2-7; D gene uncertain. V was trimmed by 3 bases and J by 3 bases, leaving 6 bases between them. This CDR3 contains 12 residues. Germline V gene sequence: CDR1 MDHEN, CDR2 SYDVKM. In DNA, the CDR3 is TGTGCCAGCAGTTTTGCCAGCTACGAGCAGTACTTC. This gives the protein CASSFASYEQYF. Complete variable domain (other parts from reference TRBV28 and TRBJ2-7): DVKVTQSSRYLVKRTGEKVFLECVQDMDHENMFWYRQDPGLGLRLIYFSYDVKMKEKGDIPEGYSVSREKKERFSLILESASTNQTSMYLCASSFASYEQYFGPGTRLTVT.

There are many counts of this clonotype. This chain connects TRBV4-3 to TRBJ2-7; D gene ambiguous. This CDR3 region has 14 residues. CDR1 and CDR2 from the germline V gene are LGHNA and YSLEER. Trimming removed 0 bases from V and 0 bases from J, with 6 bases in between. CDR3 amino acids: CASSQDTVSYEQYF. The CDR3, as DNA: TGCGCCAGCAGCCAAGATACAGTCTCCTACGAGCAGTACTTC.

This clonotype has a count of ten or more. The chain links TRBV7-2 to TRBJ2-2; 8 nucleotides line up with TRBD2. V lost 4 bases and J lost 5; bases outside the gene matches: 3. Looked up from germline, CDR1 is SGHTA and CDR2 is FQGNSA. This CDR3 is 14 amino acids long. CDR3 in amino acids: CASSWSSGTGELFF. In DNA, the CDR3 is TGTGCCAGCAGCTGGTCTAGCGGGACCGGGGAGCTGTTTTTT.

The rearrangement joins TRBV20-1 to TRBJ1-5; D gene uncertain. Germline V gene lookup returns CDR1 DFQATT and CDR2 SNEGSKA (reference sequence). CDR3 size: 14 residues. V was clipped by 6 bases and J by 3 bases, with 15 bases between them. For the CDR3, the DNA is TGCAGTGCCCGTGATGTTAGTTTCAATCAGCCCCAGCATTTT. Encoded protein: CSARDVSFNQPQHF.

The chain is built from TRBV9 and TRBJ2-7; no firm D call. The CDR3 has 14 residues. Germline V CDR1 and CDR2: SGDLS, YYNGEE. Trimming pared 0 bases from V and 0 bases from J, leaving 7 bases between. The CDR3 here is CASSVVGSSYEQYF. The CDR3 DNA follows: TGTGCCAGCAGCGTAGTTGGAAGCTCCTACGAGCAGTACTTC.

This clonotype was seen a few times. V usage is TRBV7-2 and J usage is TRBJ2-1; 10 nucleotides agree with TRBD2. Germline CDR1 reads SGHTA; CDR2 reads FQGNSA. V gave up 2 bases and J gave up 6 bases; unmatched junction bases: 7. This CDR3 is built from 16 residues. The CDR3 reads CASSLKSGGAGNEQFF. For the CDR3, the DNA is TGTGCCAGCAGCTTAAAAAGCGGGGGGGCCGGCAATGAGCAGTTCTTC.

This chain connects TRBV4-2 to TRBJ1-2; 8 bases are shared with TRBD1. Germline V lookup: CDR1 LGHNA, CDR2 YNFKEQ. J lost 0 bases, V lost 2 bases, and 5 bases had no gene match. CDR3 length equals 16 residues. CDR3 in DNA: TGTGCCAGCAGCCAAACAGGGGGGCGGACTAACTATGGCTACACCTTC. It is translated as CASSQTGGRTNYGYTF.